This is a list of T cell receptor beta chains from one sample in a study of CD8 T cells in Susac syndrome. TCRdb passed the immunoSEQ multiplex PCR reads through MiXCR, listing each CDR3 protein once. Seen here are fewer than 150,000 distinct CDR3 sequences, about 92% observed once, and the top ten hold approximately 0.097%. Sequences were obtained from CD4+ T cells from PBMCs. These receptors were collected from a human donor with multiple sclerosis. The CDR3 runs from the conserved cysteine through the conserved F or W. Each record gives: clone size, J gene, D gene, V gene, CDR3 DNA, CDR3 protein. The D gene is left open where the match is weak. Only some rows state a clone size, as once, few, many or a class for expanded clones.

>.|TRBJ2-7|TRBD1|TRBV2
TGTGCCAGCAATCCGCCTCGGACAGGGCCACCCTACGAGCAGTACTTC
CASNPPRTGPPYEQYF
>.|TRBJ2-1|.|TRBV14
TGTGCCAGCAGCCAAGGAGGGGGGCGGTATGAGCAGTTCTTC
CASSQGGGRYEQFF
>.|TRBJ1-4|TRBD1|TRBV5-1
TGCGCCAGCAGCGTACAGGGGAGCTATGAAAAACTGTTTTTT
CASSVQGSYEKLFF
>.|TRBJ2-1|.|TRBV29-1
TGCAGCGTTGATAGGGCTGGGGCTAGTGAGCAGTTCTTC
CSVDRAGASEQFF
>.|TRBJ1-2|.|TRBV5-4
TGTGCCAGCAGCTTGGTAGGCGGCCCAAATGGCTACACCTTC
CASSLVGGPNGYTF
>once|TRBJ2-4|TRBD2|TRBV7-2
TGTGCCAGCAGCCCGGGACTAGCGAAGCCTCTAGCCAAAAACATTCAGTACTTC
CASSPGLAKPLAKNIQYF
>.|TRBJ1-1|TRBD1|TRBV28
TGTGCCAGCCTTGACAGGGGGCGGACTGAAGCTTTCTTT
CASLDRGRTEAFF
>.|TRBJ2-5|.|TRBV7-2
TGTGCCAGCAGCTTAGATTGGGGGGAGACCCAGTACTTC
CASSLDWGETQYF
>.|TRBJ1-3|.|TRBV29-1
TGCAGCGTTGAAGAGAGGTGGAGGCCTAGCTCTGGAAACACCATATATTTT
CSVEERWRPSSGNTIYF
>.|TRBJ2-1|TRBD2|TRBV7-9
TGTGCCAGCAGCAGGATAGCGGGTTCCTCCTACAATGAGCAGTTCTTC
CASSRIAGSSYNEQFF
>.|TRBJ2-1|.|TRBV3-1
TGTGCCAGCAGCTATAGCGCGGACAATGAGCAGTTCTTC
CASSYSADNEQFF
>.|TRBJ1-1|.|TRBV6-5
TGTGCCAGCAGCTACGGGCGGAGTATGAACACTGAAGCTTTCTTT
CASSYGRSMNTEAFF
>.|TRBJ1-6|.|TRBV5-1
TGCGCCAGCAGCTTGGACAACACGGCCCCCCTCCACTTT
CASSLDNTAPLHF
>.|TRBJ2-3|.|TRBV20-1
TGCAGTGCTAACCGAAACAGAGATACGCAGTATTTT
CSANRNRDTQYF
>once|TRBJ1-6|.|TRBV20-1
TGCAGTGCCCTAGACAGGTTTGATTCACCCCTCCACTTT
CSALDRFDSPLHF
>.|TRBJ1-2|.|TRBV7-9
TGTGCCAGCGGCTGGGGACGGACTAACTATGGCTACACCTTC
CASGWGRTNYGYTF
>.|TRBJ2-5|.|TRBV11-2
TGTGCCAGCAGCCTTGACCAGACGGGGGAGACCCAGTACTTC
CASSLDQTGETQYF
>few|TRBJ1-1|TRBD1|TRBV7-2
TGTGCCAGCAGCCTTGACAGGGACACTGAAGCTTTCTTT
CASSLDRDTEAFF
>.|TRBJ2-1|.|TRBV4-2
TGTGCCAGCAGCCAAGATACTCGGGCCAGACACAATGAGCAGTTCTTC
CASSQDTRARHNEQFF
>.|TRBJ1-4|.|TRBV12-3/TRBV12-4
TGTGCCAGCCTTGGGCGGGCGGCTAATGAAAAACTGTTTTTT
CASLGRAANEKLFF
>.|TRBJ1-5|.|TRBV19
TGTGCCACCAAGGGTCGCGGCAGGGCCGCTCAGCCCCAGCATTTT
CATKGRGRAAQPQHF
>.|TRBJ1-4|.|TRBV7-7
TGTGCCAGCAGCTCGGGGGAAAATGAAAAACTGTTTTTT
CASSSGENEKLFF
>once|TRBJ1-2|TRBD1|TRBV3-1
TGTGCCAGCAGCCATCCTTCCGGGACAGGGTACTATGGCTACACCTTC
CASSHPSGTGYYGYTF
>.|TRBJ1-1|.|TRBV10-3
TGTGCCATCAGTGCTACGGTGAACACTGAAGCTTTCTTT
CAISATVNTEAFF
>once|TRBJ1-5|TRBD1|TRBV5-1
TGCGCCAGCAGCTGGGGGACAGGGGGCTCTCAGCCCCAGCATTTT
CASSWGTGGSQPQHF
>.|TRBJ2-5|TRBD1|TRBV6-2/TRBV6-3
TGTGCCAGCTCAACAGGGGTGACATACCAAGAGACCCAGTACTTC
CASSTGVTYQETQYF
>.|TRBJ1-2|.|TRBV6-6
TGTGCCAGCAGCACCGTCGACTGGGGCTACACCTTC
CASSTVDWGYTF
>.|TRBJ1-2|TRBD1|TRBV30
TGTGCCTGGAGTGTACAGGGGGCAAGTGGCTACACCTTC
CAWSVQGASGYTF
>.|TRBJ2-4|.|TRBV20-1
TGCAGTGCTCCGCGGGCAGGGGACCTAGCCAAAAACATTCAGTACTTC
CSAPRAGDLAKNIQYF
>.|TRBJ1-1|TRBD1|TRBV12-5
TGTGCTAGTGGTTTAGCTAAAAACAGGGGCGGAGGGAACACTGAAGCTTTCTTT
CASGLAKNRGGGNTEAFF
>.|TRBJ1-1|.|TRBV20-1
TGCAGTGCTAGATTCCAGGTGGGGGACACTGAAGCTTTCTTT
CSARFQVGDTEAFF
>.|TRBJ2-3|.|TRBV29-1
TGCAGCGTCCTAGGGGGACGTTACACAGATACGCAGTATTTT
CSVLGGRYTDTQYF
>.|TRBJ1-5|.|TRBV20-1
TGCAGTGTAGCCGGCCCGGCTCAGCCCCAGCATTTT
CSVAGPAQPQHF
>.|TRBJ2-3|TRBD1|TRBV25-1
TGTGCCAGCAGTGGCCGGACAGGCTCAGTGGGAGATACGCAGTATTTT
CASSGRTGSVGDTQYF
>.|TRBJ2-5|.|TRBV6-2/TRBV6-3
TGTGCCAGCAGCCAACCTCAGGGGATACGAGAGACCCAGTACTTC
CASSQPQGIRETQYF
>.|TRBJ2-1|TRBD2|TRBV20-1
TGCAGTGCTAGTGGATGGGGGGGGGTCACCTACAATGAGCAGTTCTTC
CSASGWGGVTYNEQFF
>.|TRBJ2-5|TRBD1|TRBV5-6
TGTGCCAGCAGCTTCGGACAGGGGGTACCGGAGGAGACCCAGTACTTC
CASSFGQGVPEETQYF
>few|TRBJ1-3|.|TRBV11-2
TGTGCCAGCAGCTTGGGAGGGCAATCAGGAAACACCATATATTTT
CASSLGGQSGNTIYF
>once|TRBJ2-3|.|TRBV3-1
TGTGCCAGCAGCCAACGGCCGGGCTCAGATACGCAGTATTTT
CASSQRPGSDTQYF
>.|TRBJ1-1|.|TRBV12-3/TRBV12-4
TGTGCCAGCAGCCCCCTAGGCACTGAAGCTTTCTTT
CASSPLGTEAFF
>.|TRBJ1-2|.|TRBV7-9
TGTGCCAGCAGCTTACTGGAATATGGCTACACCTTC
CASSLLEYGYTF
>.|TRBJ1-1|.|TRBV20-1
TGCAGTGCTAGAGATTGGGGGCGGGTGGACACTGAAGCTTTCTTT
CSARDWGRVDTEAFF
>.|TRBJ2-7|TRBD2|TRBV27
TGTGCCAGCAGTTTTGGGGGGGGCTCCTACGAGCAGTACTTC
CASSFGGGSYEQYF
>.|TRBJ1-6|TRBD1|TRBV4-1
TGCGCCAGCAGCCAAGATGCCGGGACAGTAACTTCACCCCTCCACTTT
CASSQDAGTVTSPLHF
>.|TRBJ1-3|.|TRBV6-5
TGTGCCAGCAGAACGGGACTAGTGTCTGGAAACACCATATATTTT
CASRTGLVSGNTIYF
>.|TRBJ2-2|.|TRBV12-3/TRBV12-4
TGTGCCAGCAGTCCAATCGGGTTCAACACCGGGGAGCTGTTTTTT
CASSPIGFNTGELFF
>.|TRBJ2-7|.|TRBV5-1
TGCGCCAGCAGGCTTGAGGACGAGCAGTACTTC
CASRLEDEQYF
>.|TRBJ1-5|.|TRBV29-1
TGCAGCGTTGCAAGGGAAAGCAATCAGCCCCAGCATTTT
CSVARESNQPQHF
>.|TRBJ2-4|.|TRBV6-5
TGTGCCAGCAGTCGGCAGGTCAAGGCCAAAAACATTCAGTACTTC
CASSRQVKAKNIQYF
>.|TRBJ2-2|.|TRBV2
TGTGCCAGCAGAACAGGACAGACAAACACCGGGGAGCTGTTTTTT
CASRTGQTNTGELFF
>.|TRBJ2-3|.|TRBV20-1
TGCAGTGCTAGGCGGAGAGGCGCAGATACGCAGTATTTT
CSARRRGADTQYF
>.|TRBJ2-7|.|TRBV6-5
TGTGCCAGCAGTTACCGGGCCCCTGGGACCTTAGGCTCCTACGAGCAGTACTTC
CASSYRAPGTLGSYEQYF
>once|TRBJ2-5|.|TRBV5-8
TGTGCCAGCAGCGCTGACCTTAGACAAAAGACCCAGTACTTC
CASSADLRQKTQYF
>.|TRBJ1-1|.|TRBV6-1
TGTGCCAGTGAGAGGACCGAGGGTGAAGCTTTCTTT
CASERTEGEAFF
>.|TRBJ2-3|TRBD2|TRBV5-1
TGCGCCAGCAGCCGGACTAGAGCGTCTGATACGCAGTATTTT
CASSRTRASDTQYF
>.|TRBJ1-6|.|TRBV6-6
TGTGCCAGCAGTTACCGGGGGGGCTCCGATTCACCCCTCCACTTT
CASSYRGGSDSPLHF